A selection of T cell receptor beta chains follows, all from one sample in a study of blood T cell repertoires in COVID-19. The method was immunoSEQ multiplex PCR; TCRdb's version includes in-frame clones alone and lacks a portion of them. This table holds some 150,000 clones, around nine tenths found once. Material: peripheral blood. These receptors came from a man aged 18-30 years with active or convalescent COVID-19. Each CDR3 is given with its conserved first and last residue. Fields, in order: D gene, clone size, J gene, V gene, CDR3 DNA, CDR3 protein. A D gene is named only where the DNA matches it firmly. Some rows have no size entry. The others give once, few or many, or a class for an expanded clone.

D gene: TRBD1; clone size: .; J gene: TRBJ1-1; V gene: TRBV2; CDR3 DNA: TGTGCCAGCAATGACAGGGTGAAGAACACTGAAGCTTTCTTT; CDR3 protein: CASNDRVKNTEAFF
D gene: TRBD1; clone size: .; J gene: TRBJ2-2; V gene: TRBV25-1; CDR3 DNA: TGTGCCAGCAGTGAAGGCTTACAGGGGGCCGGGGAGCTGTTTTTT; CDR3 protein: CASSEGLQGAGELFF
D gene: TRBD1; clone size: .; J gene: TRBJ2-3; V gene: TRBV6-5; CDR3 DNA: TGTGCCAGCAGTCCCCGGGACAGGGGGGATACGCAGTATTTT; CDR3 protein: CASSPRDRGDTQYF
D gene: .; clone size: few; J gene: TRBJ1-2; V gene: TRBV19; CDR3 DNA: TGTGCCAGTAGCCGTCCTCAGGATGGCTACACCTTC; CDR3 protein: CASSRPQDGYTF
D gene: .; clone size: .; J gene: TRBJ1-2; V gene: TRBV6-5; CDR3 DNA: TGTGCCAGCAGTCCCTCGAGCGGAAGTTACTATGGCTACACCTTC; CDR3 protein: CASSPSSGSYYGYTF
D gene: .; clone size: .; J gene: TRBJ2-2; V gene: TRBV13; CDR3 DNA: TGTGCCAGCAGCTTCTTAAGTGGGACAAGGACCGGGGAGCTGTTTTTT; CDR3 protein: CASSFLSGTRTGELFF
D gene: .; clone size: .; J gene: TRBJ1-1; V gene: TRBV6-5; CDR3 DNA: TGTGCCAGCAGAAGAGACAGAGAAGCTTTCTTT; CDR3 protein: CASRRDREAFF
D gene: TRBD1; clone size: .; J gene: TRBJ1-3; V gene: TRBV19; CDR3 DNA: TGTGCCAGTACGGACAGGAGCTCTGGAAACACCATATATTTT; CDR3 protein: CASTDRSSGNTIYF
D gene: TRBD1; clone size: .; J gene: TRBJ2-1; V gene: TRBV19; CDR3 DNA: TGTGCCAGTAGTGCCTTACCGGGACAGGCAAACAATGAGCAGTTCTTC; CDR3 protein: CASSALPGQANNEQFF
D gene: .; clone size: .; J gene: TRBJ2-2; V gene: TRBV11-2; CDR3 DNA: TGTGCCAGCAGCGCCAGGGTCTGGAACACCGGGGAGCTGTTTTTT; CDR3 protein: CASSARVWNTGELFF
D gene: .; clone size: .; J gene: TRBJ2-3; V gene: TRBV28; CDR3 DNA: TGTGCCAGCAGTCTGACAGCGACCACAGATACGCAGTATTTT; CDR3 protein: CASSLTATTDTQYF
D gene: .; clone size: .; J gene: TRBJ2-1; V gene: TRBV12-5; CDR3 DNA: TGTGCTAGTGGTTTGGGTAGAAGCTCCTACAATGAGCAGTTCTTC; CDR3 protein: CASGLGRSSYNEQFF
D gene: TRBD1; clone size: .; J gene: TRBJ1-1; V gene: TRBV27; CDR3 DNA: TGTGCCAGCAGTTTTCAGGGGGCAAGAACTGAAGCTTTCTTT; CDR3 protein: CASSFQGARTEAFF